This is a list of T cell receptor beta chains from one sample in a study of vaccination effects on CD4 cells after COVID-19. Which antigens these TCRs recognize remains unknown. Libraries were prepared by immunoSEQ multiplex PCR; TCRdb keeps only in-frame clonotypes and omits some of them. The sample consists of about 24,000 clones, approximately 64% of them appearing once. The specimen comprised CD4+ T cells from PBMCs cultured with HCoV-OC43 spike peptides, sampled before COVID-19 vaccination. The receptors shown here come from a human donor who received a COVID-19 vaccine. Each CDR3 is given with its conserved first and last residue.

V gene: TRBV5-1; J gene: TRBJ1-6; CDR3 protein: CASSLAGYSPLHF
V gene: TRBV10-2; J gene: TRBJ1-4; CDR3 protein: CATQGTSGEKLFF
V gene: TRBV11-1; J gene: TRBJ2-1; CDR3 protein: CASSSNSGSLHNEQFF
V gene: TRBV30; J gene: TRBJ2-6; CDR3 protein: CAWSVRMGQGASGANVLTF
V gene: TRBV3-1/TRBV3-2; J gene: TRBJ2-7; CDR3 protein: CASSQGYEQYF
V gene: TRBV14; J gene: TRBJ1-3; CDR3 protein: CASSQGSPNTIYF
V gene: TRBV18; J gene: TRBJ2-2; CDR3 protein: CASRQDTGELFF
V gene: TRBV7-2; J gene: TRBJ2-3; CDR3 protein: CASSLMVSPGDTQYF
V gene: TRBV5-5; J gene: TRBJ2-7; CDR3 protein: CASSLRSAASGWYEQYF
V gene: TRBV10-2; J gene: TRBJ1-1; CDR3 protein: CASAGRGAFF
V gene: TRBV7-2; J gene: TRBJ1-1; CDR3 protein: CASSPGQGNTEAFF
V gene: TRBV6-5; J gene: TRBJ2-7; CDR3 protein: CASRKGQGLTYEQYF
V gene: TRBV5-1; J gene: TRBJ1-4; CDR3 protein: CASSLEDNEKLFF
V gene: TRBV27; J gene: TRBJ2-1; CDR3 protein: CASSLDLRLADNEQFF
V gene: TRBV19; J gene: TRBJ1-1; CDR3 protein: CASSISRQGEAFF
V gene: TRBV11-2; J gene: TRBJ2-1; CDR3 protein: CATSETGGWGGRAFPSQFF
V gene: TRBV18; J gene: TRBJ2-3; CDR3 protein: CASSPLSGQGLTDTQYF
V gene: TRBV9; J gene: TRBJ1-6; CDR3 protein: CASSGGQARDSPLHF
V gene: TRBV5-6; J gene: TRBJ1-1; CDR3 protein: CASLGLGQGTEAFF
V gene: TRBV7-2; J gene: TRBJ1-6; CDR3 protein: CASSLEGTGGLHF
V gene: TRBV9; J gene: TRBJ2-1; CDR3 protein: CASSGRTGSNEQFF
V gene: TRBV5-1; J gene: TRBJ1-3; CDR3 protein: CASTRDGSGNTIYF
V gene: TRBV5-1; J gene: TRBJ2-5; CDR3 protein: CASSLSARGEHETQYF
V gene: TRBV7-7; J gene: TRBJ2-1; CDR3 protein: CASSLTSGNNEQFF
V gene: TRBV11-2; J gene: TRBJ1-5; CDR3 protein: CASSLDRGGNQPQHF
V gene: TRBV5-8; J gene: TRBJ1-5; CDR3 protein: CASAGTVGLYSNQPQHF
V gene: TRBV7-2; J gene: TRBJ1-5; CDR3 protein: CASSLEGTTGQPQHF
V gene: TRBV11-3; J gene: TRBJ2-7; CDR3 protein: CASSFSYSYEQYF
V gene: TRBV6-6; J gene: TRBJ1-3; CDR3 protein: CASSRLGQGSGNTIYF
V gene: TRBV6-2/TRBV6-3; J gene: TRBJ1-4; CDR3 protein: CASSYFPTLEGEEKLFF
V gene: TRBV2; J gene: TRBJ1-6; CDR3 protein: CASSERGLGTGSPLHF
V gene: TRBV3-1/TRBV3-2; J gene: TRBJ1-5; CDR3 protein: CASSQDLSDLQPQHF
V gene: TRBV27; J gene: TRBJ2-3; CDR3 protein: CASSQNRDTQYF
V gene: TRBV18; J gene: TRBJ1-2; CDR3 protein: CASSPLAGELGLYGYTF
V gene: TRBV7-6; J gene: TRBJ1-3; CDR3 protein: CASSNPDRVSGNTIYF
V gene: TRBV27; J gene: TRBJ2-7; CDR3 protein: CASGRTGSYEQYF
V gene: TRBV11-2; J gene: TRBJ1-6; CDR3 protein: CASSFTGFNSPLHF
V gene: TRBV4-1; J gene: TRBJ1-2; CDR3 protein: CASSPDFGGYGYTF
V gene: TRBV5-1; J gene: TRBJ2-3; CDR3 protein: CASSGGGASTDTQYF